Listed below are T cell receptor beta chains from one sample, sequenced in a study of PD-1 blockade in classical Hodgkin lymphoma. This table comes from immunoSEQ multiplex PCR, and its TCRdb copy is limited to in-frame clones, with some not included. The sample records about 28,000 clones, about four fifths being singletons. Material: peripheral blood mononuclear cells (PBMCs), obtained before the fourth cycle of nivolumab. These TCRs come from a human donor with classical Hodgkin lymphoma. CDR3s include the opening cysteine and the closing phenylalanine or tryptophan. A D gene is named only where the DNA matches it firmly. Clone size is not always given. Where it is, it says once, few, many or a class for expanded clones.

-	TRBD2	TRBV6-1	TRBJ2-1	CASSAIGLAETYNEQFF	TGTGCCAGCAGTGCTATTGGACTAGCGGAAACCTACAATGAGCAGTTCTTC
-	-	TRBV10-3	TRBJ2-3	CAISESAVNGDTQYF	TGTGCCATCAGTGAGTCTGCGGTGAATGGTGATACGCAGTATTTT
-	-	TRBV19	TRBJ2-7	CASKGLYEQYF	TGTGCCAGTAAGGGCCTATACGAGCAGTACTTC
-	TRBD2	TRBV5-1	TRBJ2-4	CASKPTSGSNIQYF	TGCGCCAGCAAGCCGACTAGCGGGAGTAACATTCAGTACTTC
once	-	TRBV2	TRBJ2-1	CASGQRDVGHEQFF	TGTGCCAGCGGGCAAAGAGATGTGGGGCATGAGCAGTTCTTC
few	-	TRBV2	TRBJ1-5	CASRERDGYHQPQHF	TGTGCCAGCAGGGAACGGGACGGCTATCATCAGCCCCAGCATTTT
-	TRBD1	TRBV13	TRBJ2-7	CASSLAGTGGHEQYF	TGTGCCAGCAGCTTAGCTGGGACAGGGGGCCACGAGCAGTACTTC
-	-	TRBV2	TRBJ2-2	CASSVGTGELFF	TGTGCCAGCAGTGTAGGCACCGGGGAGCTGTTTTTT
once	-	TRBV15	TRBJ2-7	CATSPGQVQGHEQYF	TGTGCCACCAGCCCTGGGCAGGTACAGGGCCACGAGCAGTACTTC
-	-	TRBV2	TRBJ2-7	CASSEWRAYEQYF	TGTGCCAGCAGTGAGTGGAGGGCCTACGAGCAGTACTTC
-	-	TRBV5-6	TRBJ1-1	CASSNGIPNEAFF	TGTGCCAGCAGCAACGGGATACCTAATGAAGCTTTCTTT
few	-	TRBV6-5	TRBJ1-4	CASSLTQNANEKLFF	TGTGCCAGCAGTTTGACCCAGAACGCTAATGAAAAACTGTTTTTT
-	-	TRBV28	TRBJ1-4	CASSPLREKLFF	TGTGCCAGCAGCCCTTTACGCGAAAAACTGTTTTTT
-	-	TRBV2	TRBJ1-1	CASSELGGLNTEAFF	TGTGCCAGCAGCGAGCTGGGGGGGCTGAACACTGAAGCTTTCTTT
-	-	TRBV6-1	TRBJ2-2	CASSPNTGELFF	TGTGCCAGCAGTCCGAACACCGGGGAGCTGTTTTTT
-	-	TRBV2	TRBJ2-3	CASRPIGGTQYF	TGTGCCAGCAGACCCATCGGGGGTACGCAGTATTTT
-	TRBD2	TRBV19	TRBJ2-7	CASSTGTSGAVQYF	TGTGCCAGTAGTACCGGGACTAGCGGCGCCGTGCAGTACTTC
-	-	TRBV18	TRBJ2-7	CASSPSGKSSYEQYF	TGTGCCAGCTCACCATCCGGGAAGAGCTCCTACGAGCAGTACTTC
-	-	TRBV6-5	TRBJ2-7	CSSSRDSNYEQYF	TGTTCCAGTTCCCGGGACTCCAATTACGAGCAGTACTTC
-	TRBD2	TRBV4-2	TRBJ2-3	CASSQDFTSGRITDTQYF	TGTGCCAGCAGCCAAGATTTTACTAGCGGGAGAATTACAGATACGCAGTATTTT
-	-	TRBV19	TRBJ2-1	CASKLGITYNEQFF	TGTGCCAGTAAGCTCGGGATTACCTACAATGAGCAGTTCTTC
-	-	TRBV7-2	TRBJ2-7	CASSLGGPQRYEQYF	TGTGCCAGCAGCTTGGGCGGGCCACAGAGGTACGAGCAGTACTTC
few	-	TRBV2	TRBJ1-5	CASGKPQHF	TGTGCCAGCGGAAAGCCCCAGCATTTT
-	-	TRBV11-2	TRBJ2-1	CASSYDEYNEQFF	TGTGCCAGCAGCTACGACGAGTACAATGAGCAGTTCTTC
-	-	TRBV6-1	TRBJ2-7	CASSLKAGSYEQYF	TGTGCCAGCAGTCTCAAGGCGGGGTCCTACGAGCAGTACTTC
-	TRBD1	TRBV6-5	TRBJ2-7	CASSQAGGLGEQYF	TGTGCCAGCAGTCAAGCAGGGGGCTTGGGCGAGCAGTACTTC
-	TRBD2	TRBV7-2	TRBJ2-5	CASSLALRGSGETQYF	TGTGCCAGCAGCTTAGCCCTTCGCGGGAGTGGAGAGACCCAGTACTTC
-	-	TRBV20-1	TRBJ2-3	CSVRTDTQYF	TGCAGTGTCCGCACAGATACGCAGTATTTT
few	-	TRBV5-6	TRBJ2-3	CASSLDGLDTQYF	TGTGCCAGCAGCTTGGATGGTTTAGATACGCAGTATTTT
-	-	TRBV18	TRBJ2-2	CASSPLGKGTGELFF	TGTGCCAGCTCACCACTAGGCAAGGGCACCGGGGAGCTGTTTTTT
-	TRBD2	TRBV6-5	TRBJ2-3	CASNVKRDTDTQYF	TGTGCCAGCAACGTGAAGCGGGACACAGATACGCAGTATTTT
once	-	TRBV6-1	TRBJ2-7	CASRGHEQYF	TGTGCCAGCAGGGGGCATGAGCAGTACTTC
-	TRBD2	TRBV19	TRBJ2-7	CASSIEGSGIHEQYF	TGTGCCAGTAGTATAGAGGGTAGCGGGATCCACGAGCAGTACTTC
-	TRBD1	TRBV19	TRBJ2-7	CASKQTGASYEQYF	TGTGCCAGTAAGCAAACAGGGGCTTCCTACGAGCAGTACTTC
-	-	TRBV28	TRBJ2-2	CASSQSRGAYTGELFF	TGTGCCAGCAGTCAATCCAGGGGAGCTTACACCGGGGAGCTGTTTTTT
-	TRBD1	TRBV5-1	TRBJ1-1	CASSFRQGLNTEAFF	TGCGCCAGCAGCTTTCGACAGGGATTGAACACTGAAGCTTTCTTT
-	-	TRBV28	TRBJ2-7	CASSLPPIAAYSYEQYF	TGTGCCAGCAGTTTACCCCCTATAGCGGCCTACTCCTACGAGCAGTACTTC
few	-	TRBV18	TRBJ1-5	CASSKDSSNQPQHF	TGTGCCAGCTCAAAGGACAGTAGCAATCAGCCCCAGCATTTT